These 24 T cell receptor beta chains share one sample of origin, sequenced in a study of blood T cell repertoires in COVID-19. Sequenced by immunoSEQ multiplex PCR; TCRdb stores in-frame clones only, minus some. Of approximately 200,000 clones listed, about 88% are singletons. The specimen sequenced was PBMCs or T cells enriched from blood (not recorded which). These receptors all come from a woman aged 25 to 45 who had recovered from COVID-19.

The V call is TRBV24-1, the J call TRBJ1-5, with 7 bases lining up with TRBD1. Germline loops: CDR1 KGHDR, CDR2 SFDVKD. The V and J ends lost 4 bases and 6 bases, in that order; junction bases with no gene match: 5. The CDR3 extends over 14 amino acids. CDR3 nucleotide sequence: TGTGCCACCAGTGACATTACAGGGGCTCAGCCCCAGCATTTT. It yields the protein CATSDITGAQPQHF.

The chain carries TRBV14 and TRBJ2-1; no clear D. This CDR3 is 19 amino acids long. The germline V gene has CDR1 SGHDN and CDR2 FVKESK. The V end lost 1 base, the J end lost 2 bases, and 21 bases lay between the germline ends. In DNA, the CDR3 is TGTGCCAGCAGCCAAGGGATGGGTTTAACGGCAAGCGCCTACAATGAGCAGTTCTTC. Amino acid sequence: CASSQGMGLTASAYNEQFF.

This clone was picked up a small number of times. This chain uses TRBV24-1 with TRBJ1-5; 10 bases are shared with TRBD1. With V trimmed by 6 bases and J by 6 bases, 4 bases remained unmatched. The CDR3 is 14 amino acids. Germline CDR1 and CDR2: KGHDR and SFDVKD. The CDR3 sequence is CATSQGDRGQPQHF. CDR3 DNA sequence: TGTGCCACCAGTCAAGGGGACAGGGGTCAGCCCCAGCATTTT.

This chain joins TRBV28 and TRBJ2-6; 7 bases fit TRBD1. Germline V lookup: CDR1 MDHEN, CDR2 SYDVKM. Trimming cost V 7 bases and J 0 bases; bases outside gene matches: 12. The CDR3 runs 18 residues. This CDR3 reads CASTQRTGKSSGANVLTF. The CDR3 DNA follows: TGTGCCAGCACCCAGAGGACAGGCAAGAGCTCTGGGGCCAACGTCCTGACTTTC.

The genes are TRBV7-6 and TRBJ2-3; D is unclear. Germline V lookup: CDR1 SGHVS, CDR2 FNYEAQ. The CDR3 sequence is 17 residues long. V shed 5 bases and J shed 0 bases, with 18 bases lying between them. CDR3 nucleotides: TGTGCCAGCAGCCCAGACTGGATAAGAACGAGCACAGATACGCAGTATTTT. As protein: CASSPDWIRTSTDTQYF.

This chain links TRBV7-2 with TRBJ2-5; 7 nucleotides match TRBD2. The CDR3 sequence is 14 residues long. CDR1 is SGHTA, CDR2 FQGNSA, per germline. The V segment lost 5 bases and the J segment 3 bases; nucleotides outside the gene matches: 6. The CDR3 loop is CASSRGDFEETQYF. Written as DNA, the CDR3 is TGTGCCAGCAGCCGGGGGGACTTCGAAGAGACCCAGTACTTC.

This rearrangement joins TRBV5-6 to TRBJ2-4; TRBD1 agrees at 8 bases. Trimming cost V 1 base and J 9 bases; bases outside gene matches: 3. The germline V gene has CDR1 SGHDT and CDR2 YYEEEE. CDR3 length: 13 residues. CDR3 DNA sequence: TGTGCCAGCAGCTTGTTACAGGGGGGCATTCAGTACTTC. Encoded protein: CASSLLQGGIQYF.

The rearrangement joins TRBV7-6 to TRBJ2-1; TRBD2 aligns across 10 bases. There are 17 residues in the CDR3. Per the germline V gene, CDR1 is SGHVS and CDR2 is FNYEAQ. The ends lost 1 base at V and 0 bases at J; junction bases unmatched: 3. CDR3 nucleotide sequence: TGTGCCAGCAGCTTAGGGGCTAGCGGGAGCTCCTACAATGAGCAGTTCTTC. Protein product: CASSLGASGSSYNEQFF.

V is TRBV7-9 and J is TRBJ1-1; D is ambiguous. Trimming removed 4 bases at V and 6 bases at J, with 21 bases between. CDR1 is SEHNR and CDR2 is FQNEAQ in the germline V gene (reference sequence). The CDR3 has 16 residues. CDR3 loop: CASSSHAGREGAEAFF. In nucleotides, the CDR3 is TGTGCCAGCAGCTCCCATGCCGGGCGGGAGGGCGCTGAAGCTTTCTTT.

The CDR3 DNA follows: TGTGCCAGCAGCTTAGGGACTAGCGGGAGTTCTGGGGAGCTGTTTTTT. Protein sequence: CASSLGTSGSSGELFF. The rearrangement links TRBV7-3 to TRBJ2-2; TRBD2 matches 14 bases. V lost 2 bases and J lost 8; bases outside the gene matches: 4. The length of the CDR3 is 16 residues. Germline lookup yields CDR1 SGHTA and CDR2 FQGTGA. Filled out from reference TRBV7-3 and TRBJ2-2, the complete variable domain reads GAGVSQTPSNKVTEKGKYVELRCDPISGHTALYWYRQSLGQGPEFLIYFQGTGAADDSGLPNDRFFAVRPEGSVSTLKIQRTERGDSAVYLCASSLGTSGSSGELFFGEGSRLTVL.

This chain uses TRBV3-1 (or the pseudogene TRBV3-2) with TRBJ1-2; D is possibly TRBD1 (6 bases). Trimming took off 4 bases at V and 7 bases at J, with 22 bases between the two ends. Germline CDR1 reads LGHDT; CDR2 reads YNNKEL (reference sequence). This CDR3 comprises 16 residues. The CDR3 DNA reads TGTGCCAGCAGCCTAGATCGAACGGCCAGGGGTGGTGGCTACACCTTC. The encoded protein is CASSLDRTARGGGYTF.

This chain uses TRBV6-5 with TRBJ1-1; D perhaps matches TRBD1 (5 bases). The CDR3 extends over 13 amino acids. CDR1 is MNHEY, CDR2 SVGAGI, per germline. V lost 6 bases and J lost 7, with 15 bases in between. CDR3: CASSPPLGLEAFF. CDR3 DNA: TGTGCCAGCAGCCCCCCCCTGGGGCTTGAAGCTTTCTTT.

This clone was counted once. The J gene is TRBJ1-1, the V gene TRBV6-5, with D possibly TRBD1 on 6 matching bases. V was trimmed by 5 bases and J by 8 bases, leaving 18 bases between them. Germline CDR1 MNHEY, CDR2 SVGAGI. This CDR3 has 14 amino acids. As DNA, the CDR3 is TGTGCCAGCAGTAAAACTCTCCCGCAGGGGGAAGCTTTCTTT. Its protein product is CASSKTLPQGEAFF.

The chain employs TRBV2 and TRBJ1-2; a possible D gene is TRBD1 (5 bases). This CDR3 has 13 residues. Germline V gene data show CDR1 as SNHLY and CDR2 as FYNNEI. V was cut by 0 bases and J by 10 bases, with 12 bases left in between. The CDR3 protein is CASSEAGLQVYTF. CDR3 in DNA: TGTGCCAGCAGTGAAGCAGGTCTACAGGTCTACACCTTC. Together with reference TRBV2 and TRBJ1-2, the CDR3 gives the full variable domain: EPEVTQTPSHQVTQMGQEVILRCVPISNHLYFYWYRQILGQKVEFLVSFYNNEISEKSEIFDDQFSVERPDGSNFTLKIRSTKLEDSAMYFCASSEAGLQVYTFGSGTRLTVV.

The CDR3 DNA reads as TGTGCCAGTAGGGGCAGGGGGGACTACGAGCAGTACGTC. The encoded protein is CASRGRGDYEQYV. V and J are TRBV19 and TRBJ2-7; D may be TRBD1 (7 bases). V was pared by 6 bases and J by 3 bases, with 12 bases between. Germline CDR1 is LNHDA and CDR2 is SQIVND (reference sequence). The length of the CDR3 is 13 residues.

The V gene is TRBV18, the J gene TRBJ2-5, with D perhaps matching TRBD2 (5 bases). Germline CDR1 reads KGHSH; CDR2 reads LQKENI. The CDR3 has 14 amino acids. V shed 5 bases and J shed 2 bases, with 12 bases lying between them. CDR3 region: CASSRGMTQETQYF. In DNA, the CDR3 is TGTGCCAGCTCAAGAGGGATGACTCAAGAGACCCAGTACTTC.

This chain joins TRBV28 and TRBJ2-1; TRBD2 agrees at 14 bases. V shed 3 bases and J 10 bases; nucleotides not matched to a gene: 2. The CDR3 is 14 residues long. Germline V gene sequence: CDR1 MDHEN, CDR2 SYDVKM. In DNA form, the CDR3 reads TGTGCCAGCAGTTTGGGACTAGCGGGAGTGGAGCAGTTCTTC. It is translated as CASSLGLAGVEQFF.

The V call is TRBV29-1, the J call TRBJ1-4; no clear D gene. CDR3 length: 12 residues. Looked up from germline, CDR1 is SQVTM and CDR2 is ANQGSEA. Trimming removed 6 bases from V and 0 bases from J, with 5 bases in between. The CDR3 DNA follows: TGCAGCGTCCTCCCAACTAATGAAAAACTGTTTTTT. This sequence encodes CSVLPTNEKLFF.

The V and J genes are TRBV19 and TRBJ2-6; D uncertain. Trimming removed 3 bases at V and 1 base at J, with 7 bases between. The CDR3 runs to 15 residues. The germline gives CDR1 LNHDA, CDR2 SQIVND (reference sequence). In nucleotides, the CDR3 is TGTGCCAGTAGTATCCGCGGATCTGGGGCCAACGTCCTGACTTTC. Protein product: CASSIRGSGANVLTF.

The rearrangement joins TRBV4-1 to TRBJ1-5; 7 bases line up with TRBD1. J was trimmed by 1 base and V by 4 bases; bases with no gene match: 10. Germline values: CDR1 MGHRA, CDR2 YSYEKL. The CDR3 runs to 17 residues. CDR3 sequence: CASSRRDSYDSNQPQHF. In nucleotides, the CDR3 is TGCGCCAGCAGCCGTCGGGACAGTTACGACAGCAATCAGCCCCAGCATTTT.

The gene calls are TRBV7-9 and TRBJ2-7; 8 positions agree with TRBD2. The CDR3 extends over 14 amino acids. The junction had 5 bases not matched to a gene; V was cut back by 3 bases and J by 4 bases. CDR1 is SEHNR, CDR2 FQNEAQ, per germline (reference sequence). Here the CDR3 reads CASSFTSGSYEQYF. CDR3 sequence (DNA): TGTGCCAGCAGCTTTACCAGCGGGAGTTACGAGCAGTACTTC.

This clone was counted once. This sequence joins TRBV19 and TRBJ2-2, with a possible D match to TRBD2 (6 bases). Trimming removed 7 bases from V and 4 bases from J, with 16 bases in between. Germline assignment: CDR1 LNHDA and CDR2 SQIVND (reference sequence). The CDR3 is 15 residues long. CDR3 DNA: TGTGCCAGTATTGAAAATTCCGGGGGCACCGGGGAGCTGTTTTTT. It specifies CASIENSGGTGELFF.

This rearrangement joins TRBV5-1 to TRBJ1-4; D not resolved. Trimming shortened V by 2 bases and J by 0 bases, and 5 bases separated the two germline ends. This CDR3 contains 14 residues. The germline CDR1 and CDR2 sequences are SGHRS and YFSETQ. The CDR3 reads CASSFNPTNEKLFF. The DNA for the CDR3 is TGCGCCAGCAGCTTCAATCCAACTAATGAAAAACTGTTTTTT.

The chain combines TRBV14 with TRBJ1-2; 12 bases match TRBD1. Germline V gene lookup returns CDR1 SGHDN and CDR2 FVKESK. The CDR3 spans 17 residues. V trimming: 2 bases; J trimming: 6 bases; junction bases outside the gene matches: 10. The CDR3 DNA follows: TGTGCCAGCAGCCAACTTTCTACCGGGACAGGGGGCAATGGCTACACCTTC. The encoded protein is CASSQLSTGTGGNGYTF.